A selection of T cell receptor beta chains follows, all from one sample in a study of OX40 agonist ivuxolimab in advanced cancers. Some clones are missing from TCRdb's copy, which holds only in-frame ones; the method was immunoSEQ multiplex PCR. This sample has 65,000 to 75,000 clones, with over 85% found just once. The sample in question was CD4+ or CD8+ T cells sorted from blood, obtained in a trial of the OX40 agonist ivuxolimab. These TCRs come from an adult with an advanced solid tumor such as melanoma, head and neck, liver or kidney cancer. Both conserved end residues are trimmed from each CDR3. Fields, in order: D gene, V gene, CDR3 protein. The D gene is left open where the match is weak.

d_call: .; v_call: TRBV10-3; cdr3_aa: AISPLVLRADTQY
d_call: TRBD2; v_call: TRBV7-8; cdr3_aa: ASSFGLATRELF
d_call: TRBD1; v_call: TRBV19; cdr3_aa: ASSIPQGVNYGYT
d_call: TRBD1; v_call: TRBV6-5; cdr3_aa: ASSPGDRDYNEQF
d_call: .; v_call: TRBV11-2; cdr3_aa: ASSLEAGGSPLH
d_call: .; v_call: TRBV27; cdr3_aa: ASSLYPGTPMD
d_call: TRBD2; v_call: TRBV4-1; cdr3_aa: ASSRGGADPETQY
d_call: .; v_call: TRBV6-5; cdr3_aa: ASSGTGGRETQY
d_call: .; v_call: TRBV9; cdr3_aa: ASGITGPSGANVLT
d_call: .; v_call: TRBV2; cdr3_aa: ASRLGAGAGEQY
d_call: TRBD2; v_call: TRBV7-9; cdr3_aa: ASSLGSLAGIQETQY
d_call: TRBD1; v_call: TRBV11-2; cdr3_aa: ASSPSGTGSGYT
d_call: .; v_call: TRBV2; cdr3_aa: ASSRDVIQETQY
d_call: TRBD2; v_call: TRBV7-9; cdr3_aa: ASSLALAGAPGANVLT
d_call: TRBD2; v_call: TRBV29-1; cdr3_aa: SASGLAGDFNSYEQY
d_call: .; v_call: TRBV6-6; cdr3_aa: AGARGFTDTQY
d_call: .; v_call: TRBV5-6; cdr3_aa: ASSLSTYGGNTIY
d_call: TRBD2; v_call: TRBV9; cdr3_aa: ASSLTPGGKTGTGELF
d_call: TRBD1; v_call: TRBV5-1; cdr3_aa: ASSQDWTGNTEAF
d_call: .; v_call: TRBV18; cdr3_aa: ASSPSRGWEQY
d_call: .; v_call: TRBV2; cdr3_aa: ASGGTNSNQPQH
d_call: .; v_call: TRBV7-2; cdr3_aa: ASSLSYGPNTYEQY
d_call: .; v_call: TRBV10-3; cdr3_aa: AISAGQGVSPQH
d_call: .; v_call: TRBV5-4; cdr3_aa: ASSLAGSVGLPEAF
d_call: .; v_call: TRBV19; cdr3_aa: ASTLGINNYGYT
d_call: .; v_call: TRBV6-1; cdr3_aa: ASSVMGKETQY
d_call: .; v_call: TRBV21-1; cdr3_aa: ASNGGSLVTPYEQY
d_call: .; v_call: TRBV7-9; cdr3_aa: ASSGVGTQNSPLH
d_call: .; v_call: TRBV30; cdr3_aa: AWKQQMVDTQY
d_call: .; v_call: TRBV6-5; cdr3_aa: ASSYSAEAF
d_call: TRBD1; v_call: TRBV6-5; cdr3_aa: ASRRGTGFPQF
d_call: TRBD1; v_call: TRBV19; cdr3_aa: ASSDRGRTEAF
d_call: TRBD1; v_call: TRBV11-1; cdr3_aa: ASSPDRAGANVLT
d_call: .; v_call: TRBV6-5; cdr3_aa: ASSYSGGWIQY
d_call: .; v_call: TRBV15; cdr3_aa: ATSRDGGNQPQH
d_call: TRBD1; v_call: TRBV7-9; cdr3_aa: ASSPGQGARNEQF
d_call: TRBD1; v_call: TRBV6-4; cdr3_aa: ASSAGQGASEQF
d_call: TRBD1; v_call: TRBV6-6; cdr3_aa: ASREQGAYNSPLH
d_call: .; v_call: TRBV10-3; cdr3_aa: ATAVYTTDTQY
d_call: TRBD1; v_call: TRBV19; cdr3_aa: ASSPGTGGTTQY
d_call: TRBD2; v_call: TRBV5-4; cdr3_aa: ASSQDWAGTSSYEQY
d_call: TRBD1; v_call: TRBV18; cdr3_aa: ASSPGRGSSYGYT
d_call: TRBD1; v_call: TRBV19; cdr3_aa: ASSVSGGAEEKLF
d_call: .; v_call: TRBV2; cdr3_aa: ASHMDSVPDTQY
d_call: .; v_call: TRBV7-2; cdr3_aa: ASSRLDSYGYT
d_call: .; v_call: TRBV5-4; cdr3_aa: ASTPTRGGGPATEAF
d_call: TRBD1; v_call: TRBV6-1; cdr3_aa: ASNPLGQGENEQY
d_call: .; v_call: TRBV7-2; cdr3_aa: ASSLVGSLKDTIY
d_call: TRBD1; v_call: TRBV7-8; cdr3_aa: ASSLVSGGRSIQY
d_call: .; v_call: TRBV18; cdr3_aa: ASSPLNPDLNTEAF
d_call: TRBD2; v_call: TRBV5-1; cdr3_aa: ASSLSGEETQY
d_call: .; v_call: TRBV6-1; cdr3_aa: ASSEPGNYGYT
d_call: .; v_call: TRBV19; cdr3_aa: ASSTVGRGANEQF
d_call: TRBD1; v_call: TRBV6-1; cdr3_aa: ASSEGRGPTNEKLF
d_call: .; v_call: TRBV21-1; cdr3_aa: ASSKGSSGVGETQY
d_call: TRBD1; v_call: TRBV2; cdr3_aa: ASSERDSTNSPLH
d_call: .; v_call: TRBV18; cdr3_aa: ASSQTGEGPYEQY
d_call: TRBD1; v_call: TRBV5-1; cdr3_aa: ASSSRTGTGTALSSGANVLT
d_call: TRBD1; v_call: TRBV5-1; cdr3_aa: ASSASGTGTYEQY